These 17 T cell receptor beta chains were sequenced from one sample in a study of control samples from healthy donors and cancer patients. The assay was immunoSEQ multiplex PCR, and TCRdb's table has in-frame clones only and misses some. The table records about 98,000 clones, about four fifths of them present only once. Input material: blood. The receptors shown here come from a man aged 55 to 69 in good health.

The J gene is TRBJ2-1, the V gene TRBV30; D is possibly TRBD2 (7 bases). Germline-derived CDR1 and CDR2 are GTSNPN and SVGIG (reference sequence). V lost 4 bases to trimming and J lost 5 bases, with 12 bases between them. The CDR3 is 13 residues long. In DNA form, the CDR3 reads TGTGCCTGGACAGCGGGACAACACAATGAGCAGTTCTTC. It is translated as CAWTAGQHNEQFF.

This chain joins TRBV6-6 and TRBJ2-3; D is uncertain. Trimming removed 6 bases at V and 2 bases at J, with 15 bases between. CDR3 length: 15 amino acids. Per the germline V gene, CDR1 is MNHNY and CDR2 is SVGAGI (reference sequence). The CDR3 spells CASSPAVSFTDTQYF. For the CDR3, the DNA is TGTGCCAGCAGCCCCGCAGTGTCTTTCACAGATACGCAGTATTTT.

This rearrangement joins TRBV3-1 (or the pseudogene TRBV3-2) to TRBJ1-5; TRBD1 is a possible D gene (6 bases). CDR3 length: 18 amino acids. Trimming pared 0 bases from V and 2 bases from J, leaving 17 bases between. Germline lookup yields CDR1 LGHDT and CDR2 YNNKEL (reference sequence). CDR3 bases: TGTGCCAGCAGCCAAGATAGGGGGGTTCCACAAGGCAATCAGCCCCAGCATTTT. Protein: CASSQDRGVPQGNQPQHF.

The chain employs TRBV5-1 and TRBJ1-4; tentatively, D is TRBD1 (5 bases). Trimming removed 5 bases at V and 7 bases at J, with 15 bases between. The CDR3 totals 14 residues. Germline values: CDR1 SGHRS, CDR2 YFSETQ. CDR3 sequence reads: CASRRGTVREKLFF. DNA of the CDR3: TGCGCCAGCAGGAGGGGCACGGTTCGTGAAAAACTGTTTTTT.

The chain is built from TRBV20-1 and TRBJ2-1; weak D call: TRBD2 (5 bases). This CDR3 is 12 amino acids long. V lost 6 bases to trimming and J lost 9 bases, with 15 bases between them. Germline values: CDR1 DFQATT, CDR2 SNEGSKA (reference sequence). This CDR3 reads CSASSEWVEQFF. The CDR3 nucleotides are TGCAGTGCCAGTAGCGAGTGGGTTGAGCAGTTCTTC.

This chain connects TRBV29-1 to TRBJ1-2, with D unresolved. The germline gives CDR1 SQVTM, CDR2 ANQGSEA. The CDR3 extends over 11 amino acids. V lost 3 bases and J 4 bases, leaving 6 bases between the germline ends. The CDR3 DNA sequence: TGCAGCGTTGAGGTGGGCTATGGCTACACCTTC. It translates to CSVEVGYGYTF. The full variable domain, rest sourced from reference TRBV29-1 and TRBJ1-2, is SAVISQKPSRDICQRGTSLTIQCQVDSQVTMMFWYRQQPGQSLTLIATANQGSEATYESGFVIDKFPISRPNLTFSTLTVSNMSPEDSSIYLCSVEVGYGYTFGSGTRLTVV.

The rearrangement links TRBV5-1 to TRBJ1-5, with a possible D match to TRBD1 (5 bases). The CDR3 contains 15 residues. Looked up from germline, CDR1 is SGHRS and CDR2 is YFSETQ. Trimming took 4 bases from V and 0 from J, leaving 11 bases between them. The CDR3: CASSVDGTSNQPQHF. CDR3 bases: TGCGCCAGCAGCGTCGACGGGACTAGCAATCAGCCCCAGCATTTT.

This clone was counted once. This rearrangement joins TRBV30 to TRBJ2-7, with a possible D match to TRBD1 (5 bases). Trimming stripped 3 bases from V and 2 bases from J, with 8 bases between. This CDR3 region has 12 residues. The germline gives CDR1 GTSNPN, CDR2 SVGIG (reference sequence). DNA for the CDR3: TGTGCCTGGAGCCCGGACACCTACGAGCAGTACTTC. Amino acid sequence: CAWSPDTYEQYF.

V and J are TRBV11-3 and TRBJ2-1; 9 bases map to TRBD1. The CDR3 sequence is 14 residues long. J was trimmed by 8 bases and V by 1 base; bases with no gene match: 3. Germline V gene lookup returns CDR1 SGHNT and CDR2 YENEEA. The CDR3 loop is CASSLGDRDDEQFF. DNA of the CDR3: TGTGCCAGCAGCTTAGGGGACAGGGATGATGAGCAGTTCTTC.

The chain combines TRBV30 with TRBJ1-1; unclear D gene. Germline lookup yields CDR1 GTSNPN and CDR2 SVGIG (reference sequence). V lost 7 bases and J lost 7, with 16 bases in between. The CDR3 sequence is 12 residues long. CDR3 protein: CASRQPQYEAFF. The CDR3 region has the DNA TGTGCCTCTCGCCAGCCTCAGTATGAAGCTTTCTTT.

The chain is built from TRBV9 and TRBJ2-3; 8 bases are shared with TRBD2. With 0 bases clipped from V and 1 base from J, the junction kept 4 bases outside the gene matches. CDR3 size: 16 residues. CDR1 and CDR2 from the germline V gene are SGDLS and YYNGEE. CDR3 region: CASSVAAGVGTDTQYF. The CDR3 DNA reads as TGTGCCAGCAGCGTAGCAGCGGGAGTCGGCACAGATACGCAGTATTTT.

The sample holds a few counts of this clone. The chain employs TRBV5-3 and TRBJ2-7; 11 nucleotides match TRBD2. TRBV5-3 is placed among ORFs of uncertain function. There are 17 residues in the CDR3. V was pared by 0 bases and J by 2 bases, with 7 bases of the junction left unmatched. The CDR3 DNA reads TGTGCCAGAAGCTTGGTACTAGCGGGGGCCTCTCCCTACGAGCAGTACTTC. This sequence encodes CARSLVLAGASPYEQYF.

This clone was observed a handful of times. The chain employs TRBV7-6 and TRBJ1-1; a weak D match, TRBD1 (5 bases). Germline CDR1 SGHVS, CDR2 FNYEAQ. The CDR3 is made up of 14 amino acids. V lost 6 bases, J lost 4 bases, and 15 bases lay in between. The CDR3 DNA reads TGTGCCAGCAGGCCTGGGGGGAGAGGCACTGAAGCTTTCTTT. Translated, it gives CASRPGGRGTEAFF. Drawing the rest from reference TRBV7-6 and TRBJ1-1, the complete variable domain is GAGVSQSPRYKVTKRGQDVALRCDPISGHVSLYWYRQALGQGPEFLTYFNYEAQQDKSGLPNDRFSAERPEGSISTLTIQRTEQRDSAMYRCASRPGGRGTEAFFGQGTRLTVV.

The chain combines TRBV11-2 with TRBJ2-7; D may be TRBD1 (6 bases). Deletions cut 7 bases from V and 2 bases from J, with 18 bases between. The germline V gene has CDR1 SGHAT and CDR2 FQNNGV. The CDR3 is 15 amino acids. Here the CDR3 DNA reads TGTGCCAGCAAATCCCAGAGAGGGGGAGCCTACGAGCAGTACTTC. Protein sequence: CASKSQRGGAYEQYF.

J is TRBJ1-6 and V is TRBV5-4; possibly TRBD1 for D (5 bases). Per the germline V gene, CDR1 is SGHNT and CDR2 is YYREEE (reference sequence). V was cut by 4 bases and J by 7 bases, with 12 bases left in between. The CDR3 spans 14 residues. CDR3 in amino acids: CASSGQGRNSPLHF. In nucleotides, the CDR3 is TGTGCCAGCAGCGGCCAGGGCCGGAATTCACCCCTCCACTTT.

The chain joins TRBV28 to TRBJ1-2; 9 bases fit TRBD1. V shed 6 bases, J shed 4 bases, and the junction held 0 bases outside the gene matches. Germline CDR1 and CDR2: MDHEN and SYDVKM. The CDR3 extends over 12 amino acids. In DNA, the CDR3 is TGTGCCAGCAGACAGGGGGCCTATGGCTACACCTTC. Translated: CASRQGAYGYTF.

V gene TRBV4-1 combines with J gene TRBJ1-1; perhaps TRBD1 as D (6 bases). The ends were cut back, 2 bases at V and 5 bases at J, with 12 bases in the middle. The CDR3 is made up of 14 amino acids. The germline gives CDR1 MGHRA, CDR2 YSYEKL. CDR3 region: CASSQTQGPTEAFF. For the CDR3, the DNA is TGCGCCAGCAGCCAAACACAGGGACCGACTGAAGCTTTCTTT.